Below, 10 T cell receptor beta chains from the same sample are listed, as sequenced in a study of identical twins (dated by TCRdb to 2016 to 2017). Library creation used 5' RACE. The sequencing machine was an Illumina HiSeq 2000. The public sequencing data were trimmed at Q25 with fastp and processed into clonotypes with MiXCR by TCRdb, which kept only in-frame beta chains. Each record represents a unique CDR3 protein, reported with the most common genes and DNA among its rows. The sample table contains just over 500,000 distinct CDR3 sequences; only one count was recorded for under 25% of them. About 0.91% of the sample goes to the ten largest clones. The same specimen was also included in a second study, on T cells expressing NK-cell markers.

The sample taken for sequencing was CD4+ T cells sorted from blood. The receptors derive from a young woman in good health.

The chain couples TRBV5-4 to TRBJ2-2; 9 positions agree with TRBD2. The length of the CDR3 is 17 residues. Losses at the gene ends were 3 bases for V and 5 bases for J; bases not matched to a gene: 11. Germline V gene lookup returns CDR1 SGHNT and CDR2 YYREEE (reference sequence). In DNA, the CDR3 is TGTGCCAGCAGCTCGGCCTTTAGCGGGAGTGGTACCGGGGAGCTGTTTTTT. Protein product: CASSSAFSGSGTGELFF.

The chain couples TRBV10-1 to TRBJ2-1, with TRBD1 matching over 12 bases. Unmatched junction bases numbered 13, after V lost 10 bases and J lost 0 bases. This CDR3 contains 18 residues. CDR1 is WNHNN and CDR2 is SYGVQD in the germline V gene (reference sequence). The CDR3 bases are TGCGCCAACCCGACCGGGACAGGGGGCTTGAGCTCCTACAATGAGCAGTTCTTC. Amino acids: CANPTGTGGLSSYNEQFF.

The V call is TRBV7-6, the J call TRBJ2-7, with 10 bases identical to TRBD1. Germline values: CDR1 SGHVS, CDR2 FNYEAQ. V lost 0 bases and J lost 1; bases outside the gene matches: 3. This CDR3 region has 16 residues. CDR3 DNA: TGTGCCAGCAGCTTAGCTCCGGGACAGGGGTCCTACGAGCAGTACTTC. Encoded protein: CASSLAPGQGSYEQYF.

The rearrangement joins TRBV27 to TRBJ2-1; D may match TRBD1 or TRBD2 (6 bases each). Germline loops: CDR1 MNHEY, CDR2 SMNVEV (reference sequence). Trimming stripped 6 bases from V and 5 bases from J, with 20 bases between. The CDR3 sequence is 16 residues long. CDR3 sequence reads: CASSFPRGLRHNEQFF. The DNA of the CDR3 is TGTGCCAGCAGCTTCCCCCGGGGGCTGAGGCACAATGAGCAGTTCTTC.

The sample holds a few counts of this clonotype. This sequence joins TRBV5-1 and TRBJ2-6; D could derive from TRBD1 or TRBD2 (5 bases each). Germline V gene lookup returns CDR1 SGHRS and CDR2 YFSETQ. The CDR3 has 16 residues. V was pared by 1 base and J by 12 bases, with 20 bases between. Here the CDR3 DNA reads TGCGCCAGCAGCTTGAGCGCCGGGACGGGGCCTGGCGTCCTGACTTTC. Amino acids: CASSLSAGTGPGVLTF.

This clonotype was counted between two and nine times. The CDR3: CASSKRGQGAPDTQYF. The DNA for the CDR3 is TGTGCCAGCAGCAAGAGGGGACAGGGGGCCCCAGATACGCAGTATTTT. The rearrangement joins TRBV7-2 to TRBJ2-3; 12 bases line up with TRBD1. V was clipped by 5 bases and J by 4 bases; unmatched bases: 7. Looked up from germline, CDR1 is SGHTA and CDR2 is FQGNSA. The CDR3 extends over 16 amino acids.

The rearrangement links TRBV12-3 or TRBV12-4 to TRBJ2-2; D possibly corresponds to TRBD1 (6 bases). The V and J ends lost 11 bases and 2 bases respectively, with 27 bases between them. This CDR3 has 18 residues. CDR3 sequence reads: CAFSIHLGGALNTGELFF. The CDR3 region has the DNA TGTGCCTTCAGCATCCACCTAGGGGGAGCGCTTAACACCGGGGAGCTGTTTTTT.

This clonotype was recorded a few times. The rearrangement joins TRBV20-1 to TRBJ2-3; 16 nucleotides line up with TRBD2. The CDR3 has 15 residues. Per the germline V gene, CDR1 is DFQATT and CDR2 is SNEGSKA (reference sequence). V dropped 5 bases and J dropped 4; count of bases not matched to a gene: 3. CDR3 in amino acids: CSASGLAGGSDTQYF. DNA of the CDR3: TGCAGTGCTTCGGGACTAGCGGGAGGGTCAGATACGCAGTATTTT.

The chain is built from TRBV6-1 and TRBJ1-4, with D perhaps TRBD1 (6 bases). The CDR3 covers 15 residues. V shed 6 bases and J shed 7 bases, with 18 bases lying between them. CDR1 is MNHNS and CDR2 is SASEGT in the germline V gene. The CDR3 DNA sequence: TGTGCCAGCAGACCTACGGGGGGCTTAAGTGAAAAACTGTTTTTT. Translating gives CASRPTGGLSEKLFF.

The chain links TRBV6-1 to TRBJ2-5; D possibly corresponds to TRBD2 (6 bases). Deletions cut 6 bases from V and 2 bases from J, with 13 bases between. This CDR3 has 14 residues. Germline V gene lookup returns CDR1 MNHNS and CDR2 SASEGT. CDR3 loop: CASRRTRGQETQYF. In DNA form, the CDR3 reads TGTGCCAGCAGACGAACGCGGGGACAAGAGACCCAGTACTTC.